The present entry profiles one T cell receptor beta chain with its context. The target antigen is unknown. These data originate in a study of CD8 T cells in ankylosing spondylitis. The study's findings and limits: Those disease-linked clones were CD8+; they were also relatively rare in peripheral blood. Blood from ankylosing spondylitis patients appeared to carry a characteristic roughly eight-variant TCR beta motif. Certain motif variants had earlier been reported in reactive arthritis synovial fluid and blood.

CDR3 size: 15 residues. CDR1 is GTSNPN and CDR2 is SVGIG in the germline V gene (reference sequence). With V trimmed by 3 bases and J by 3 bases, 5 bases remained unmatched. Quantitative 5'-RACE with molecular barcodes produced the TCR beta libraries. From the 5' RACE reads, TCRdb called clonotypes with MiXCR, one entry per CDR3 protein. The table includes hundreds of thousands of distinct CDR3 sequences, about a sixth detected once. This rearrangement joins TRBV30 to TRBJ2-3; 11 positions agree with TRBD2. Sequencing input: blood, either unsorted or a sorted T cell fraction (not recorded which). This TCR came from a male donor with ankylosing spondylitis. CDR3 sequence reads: CAWSPGTSGTDTQYF. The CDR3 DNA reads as TGTGCCTGGAGCCCCGGGACTAGCGGAACAGATACGCAGTATTTT.